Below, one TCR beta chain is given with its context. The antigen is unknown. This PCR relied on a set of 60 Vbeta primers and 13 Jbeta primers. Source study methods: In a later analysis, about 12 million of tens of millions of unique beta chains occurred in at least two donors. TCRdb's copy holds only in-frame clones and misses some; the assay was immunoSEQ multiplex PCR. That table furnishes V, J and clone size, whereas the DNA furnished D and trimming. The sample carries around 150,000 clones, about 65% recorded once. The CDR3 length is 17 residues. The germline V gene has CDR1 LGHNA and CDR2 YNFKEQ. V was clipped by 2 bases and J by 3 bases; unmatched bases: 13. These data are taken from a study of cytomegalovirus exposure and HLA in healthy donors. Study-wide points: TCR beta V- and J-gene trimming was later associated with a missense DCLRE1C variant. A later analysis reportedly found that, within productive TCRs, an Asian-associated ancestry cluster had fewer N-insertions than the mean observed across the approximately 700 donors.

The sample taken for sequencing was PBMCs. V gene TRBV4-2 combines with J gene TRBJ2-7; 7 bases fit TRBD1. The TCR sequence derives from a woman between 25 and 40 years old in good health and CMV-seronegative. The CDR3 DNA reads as TGTGCCAGCAGCCAAACCGACGGGACAGTCAATCTCTACGAGCAGTACTTC. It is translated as CASSQTDGTVNLYEQYF.